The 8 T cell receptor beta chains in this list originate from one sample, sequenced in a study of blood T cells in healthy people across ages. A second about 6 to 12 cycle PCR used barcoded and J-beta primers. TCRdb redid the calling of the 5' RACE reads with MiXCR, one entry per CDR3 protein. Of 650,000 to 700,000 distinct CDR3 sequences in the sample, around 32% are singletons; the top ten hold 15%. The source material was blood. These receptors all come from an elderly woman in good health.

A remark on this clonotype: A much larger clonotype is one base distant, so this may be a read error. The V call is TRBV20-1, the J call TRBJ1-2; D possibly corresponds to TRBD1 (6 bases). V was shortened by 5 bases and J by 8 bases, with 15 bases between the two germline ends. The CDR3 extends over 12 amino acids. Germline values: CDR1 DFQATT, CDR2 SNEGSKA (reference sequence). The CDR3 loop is CSALFGGGGYTF. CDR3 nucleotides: TGCAGTGCTCTATTTGGGGGGGGCGGCTACACCTTC.

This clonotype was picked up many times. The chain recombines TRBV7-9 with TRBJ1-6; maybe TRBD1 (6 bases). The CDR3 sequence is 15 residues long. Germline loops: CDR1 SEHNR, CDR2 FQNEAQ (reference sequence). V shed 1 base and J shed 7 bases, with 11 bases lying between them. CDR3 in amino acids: CASSLEAQGNSPLHF. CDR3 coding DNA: TGTGCCAGCAGCTTAGAAGCGCAGGGGAATTCACCCCTCCACTTT.

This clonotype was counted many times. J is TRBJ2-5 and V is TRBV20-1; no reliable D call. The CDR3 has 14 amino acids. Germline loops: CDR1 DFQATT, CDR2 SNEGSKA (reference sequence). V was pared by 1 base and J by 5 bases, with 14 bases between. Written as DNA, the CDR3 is TGCAGTGCTAGAGTCTCCGGCGCCGGGGAGACCCAGTACTTC. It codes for CSARVSGAGETQYF.

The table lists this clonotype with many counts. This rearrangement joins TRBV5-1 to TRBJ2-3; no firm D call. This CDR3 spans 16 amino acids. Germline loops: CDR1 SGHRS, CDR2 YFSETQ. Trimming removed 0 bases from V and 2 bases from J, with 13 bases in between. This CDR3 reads CASSLGTRPDTDTQYF. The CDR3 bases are TGCGCCAGCAGCTTGGGCACGCGGCCCGACACAGATACGCAGTATTTT.

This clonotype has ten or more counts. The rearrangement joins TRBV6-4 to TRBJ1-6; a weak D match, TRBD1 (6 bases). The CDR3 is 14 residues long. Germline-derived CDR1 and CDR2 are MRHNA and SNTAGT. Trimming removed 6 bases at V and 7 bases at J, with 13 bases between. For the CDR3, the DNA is TGTGCCAGCAGCCCACAGCAGGGGAATTCACCCCTCCACTTT. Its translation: CASSPQQGNSPLHF.

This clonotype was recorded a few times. In nucleotides, the CDR3 is TGTGCCAGCAGCTCAGGGACAGGGCGAAACACTGAAGCTTTCTTT. Amino acid sequence: CASSSGTGRNTEAFF. The chain employs TRBV11-2 and TRBJ1-1; 9 nucleotides agree with TRBD1. Trimming took 4 bases from V and 2 from J; bases not matched to a gene: 5. The CDR3 has 15 residues. The germline CDR1 and CDR2 sequences are SGHAT and FQNNGV.

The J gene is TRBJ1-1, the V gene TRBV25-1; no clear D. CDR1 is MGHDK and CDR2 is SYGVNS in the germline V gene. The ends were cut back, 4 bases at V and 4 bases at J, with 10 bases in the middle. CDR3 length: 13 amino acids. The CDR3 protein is CASSVSSSTEAFF. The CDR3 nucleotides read TGTGCCAGCAGTGTCTCCAGTTCCACTGAAGCTTTCTTT.

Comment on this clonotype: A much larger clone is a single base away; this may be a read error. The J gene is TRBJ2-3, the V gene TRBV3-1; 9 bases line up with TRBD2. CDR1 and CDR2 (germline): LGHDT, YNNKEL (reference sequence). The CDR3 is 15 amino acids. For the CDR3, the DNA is TGTACCAGCAGCCGCCGGACTAGCGGCACAGATACGCAGTATTTT. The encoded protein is CTSSRRTSGTDTQYF.